A single TCR beta chain is shown here with its context. What it binds is unknown. Described treatment: approximately nine-day PBMC culture with coronavirus spike peptide pools or control peptides (ViraFEST assay). The collection of CD4+ T cells from the unexposed donor took place before the COVID-19 pandemic (2011-2018). This entry comes from a study of vaccination and CD4 T cells after COVID-19. The overall study: Post-vaccine sample collection happened at a median of 72 days after dose two, ranging 14 to 241. Cells received overlapping spike peptides from SARS-CoV-2, HCoV-NL63, HCoV-OC43 and HCoV-229E as stimulation.

The length of the CDR3 is 10 residues. V lost 1 base to trimming and J lost 15 bases, with 7 bases between them. The germline V gene has CDR1 DFQATT and CDR2 SNEGSKA (reference sequence). The assay that was used to sequence DNA from cultured CD4+ T cells was the Oncomine TCR Beta short-read assay. Using its own MiXCR run on the PCR reads, TCRdb lists one record per CDR3 protein. The sample has fewer than 8,000 distinct CDR3 sequences, roughly 52% seen once. The origin of this receptor is a human donor in good health. The chain joins TRBV20-1 to TRBJ1-6; no clear D. Sequenced: CD4+ T cells from blood, cultured in vitro. CDR3 sequence: CSARAELLHF. Written as DNA, the CDR3 is TGCAGTGCTAGAGCAGAGCTCCTCCACTTT.